A selection of T cell receptor beta chains follows, all from one sample in a study of a mutant IDH1 vaccine in newly diagnosed glioma. Which antigens these TCRs recognize remains unknown. This table comes from immunoSEQ multiplex PCR, and its TCRdb copy is limited to in-frame clones, with some not included. The table includes about 85,000 clones, under 90% detected once. Sample: PBMCs, taken from a glioma patient whose treatment included an IDH1 peptide vaccine. Receptors were obtained from a woman aged 45 to 65 with glioma. CDR3s include the opening cysteine and the closing phenylalanine or tryptophan. Fields, in order: J gene, V gene, clone size, D gene, CDR3 protein, CDR3 DNA. A D gene is named only where the DNA matches it firmly. Size is omitted from some rows. Given values are once, few, many or a class for expanded clones.

>TRBJ1-5|TRBV28|.|TRBD1
CASSFEGAGNQPQHF
TGTGCCAGCAGTTTCGAGGGGGCTGGCAATCAGCCCCAGCATTTT
>TRBJ1-5|TRBV6-6|.|.
CASSYGGRRGNQPQHF
TGTGCCAGCAGTTACGGTGGGCGCCGGGGCAATCAGCCCCAGCATTTT
>TRBJ2-6|TRBV6-6|.|.
CASSPSFNPGANVLTF
TGTGCCAGCAGTCCCTCCTTTAATCCTGGGGCCAACGTCCTGACTTTC
>TRBJ2-3|TRBV13|.|.
CASSLTGSTDTQYF
TGTGCCAGCAGCCTGACAGGTAGCACAGATACGCAGTATTTT
>TRBJ2-7|TRBV7-9|.|.
CASSLRDHYEQYF
TGTGCCAGCAGCTTACGGGACCACTACGAGCAGTACTTC
>TRBJ2-2|TRBV7-9|.|TRBD1
CASSHRGQVTGELFF
TGTGCCAGCAGCCACAGGGGACAAGTCACCGGGGAGCTGTTTTTT
>TRBJ1-5|TRBV28|.|.
CASGTPNQPQHF
TGTGCCAGCGGGACACCAAATCAGCCCCAGCATTTT
>TRBJ2-5|TRBV5-1|.|TRBD2
CASSLGTSGSETQYF
TGCGCCAGCAGCTTAGGGACTAGCGGGAGTGAGACCCAGTACTTC
>TRBJ2-7|TRBV28|few|TRBD2
CASSSPSGSGEQYF
TGTGCCAGCAGTTCACCTAGCGGGAGTGGCGAGCAGTACTTC
>TRBJ2-2|TRBV7-9|.|.
CASSHSGTIDTGELFF
TGTGCCAGCAGCCATTCCGGGACAATAGACACCGGGGAGCTGTTTTTT
>TRBJ2-1|TRBV19|.|TRBD2
CASSISGGSYNEQFF
TGTGCCAGTAGTATTAGCGGGGGCTCCTACAATGAGCAGTTCTTC
>TRBJ1-1|TRBV5-1|few|.
CASSLNEARGAFF
TGCGCCAGCAGCTTGAACGAAGCCCGGGGGGCTTTCTTT
>TRBJ1-1|TRBV5-1|.|.
CASSFGSLNTEAFF
TGCGCCAGCAGCTTCGGGAGTCTAAACACTGAAGCTTTCTTT
>TRBJ2-7|TRBV19|.|.
CASSIRGSVYEQYF
TGTGCCAGTAGTATTCGGGGTTCGGTCTACGAGCAGTACTTC
>TRBJ2-1|TRBV5-4|.|.
CASTIPPLAENEQFF
TGTGCCAGCACCATACCCCCCCTAGCTGAGAATGAGCAGTTCTTC
>TRBJ1-2|TRBV27|.|.
CASRRRTGLGGYTF
TGTGCCAGCCGGCGAAGGACGGGCCTCGGCGGCTACACCTTC
>TRBJ2-1|TRBV7-7|once|TRBD2
CASSPLGGSSYNEQFF
TGTGCTAGCAGCCCCCTTGGCGGGAGCTCCTACAATGAGCAGTTCTTC
>TRBJ2-7|TRBV15|.|.
CATSRDPGVSYEQYF
TGTGCCACCAGCAGAGATCCGGGCGTCTCCTACGAGCAGTACTTC
>TRBJ1-2|TRBV5-5|.|.
CASRETTGSDGYTF
TGTGCCAGCAGGGAAACCACAGGGTCGGATGGCTACACCTTC
>TRBJ2-1|TRBV14|.|.
CASSRGGPSSYNEQFF
TGTGCCAGCAGCCGCGGGGGCCCTAGCTCCTACAATGAGCAGTTCTTC
>TRBJ1-4|TRBV30|.|TRBD1
CAWSVNRGPGKLFF
TGTGCCTGGAGTGTGAACAGGGGGCCAGGAAAACTGTTTTTT
>TRBJ1-4|TRBV28|few|.
CASRRTTNEKLFF
TGTGCCAGCAGACGGACAACTAATGAAAAACTGTTTTTT
>TRBJ2-7|TRBV14|.|TRBD1
CASSPGTGGAYEQYF
TGTGCCAGCAGCCCCGGGACAGGGGGTGCCTACGAGCAGTACTTC
>TRBJ2-3|TRBV7-6|once|.
CASSLLGEADTQYF
TGTGCCAGCAGCTTACTAGGGGAGGCAGATACGCAGTATTTT
>TRBJ2-1|TRBV27|.|TRBD2
CASSPGLAGVEQFF
TGTGCCAGCAGTCCAGGACTAGCGGGAGTTGAGCAGTTCTTC
>TRBJ2-7|TRBV29-1|few|.
CSVGTVLEEQYF
TGCAGCGTTGGGACAGTATTGGAGGAGCAGTACTTC
>TRBJ2-2|TRBV6-5|.|.
CASSWVVNTGELFF
TGTGCCAGCAGTTGGGTAGTGAACACCGGGGAGCTGTTTTTT
>TRBJ2-1|TRBV2|once|TRBD1
CASPTGTGRFNEQFF
TGTGCCAGCCCCACGGGGACAGGGCGATTCAATGAGCAGTTCTTC
>TRBJ2-1|TRBV5-1|once|TRBD2
CASYRTSGMGDNEQFF
TGCGCCAGCTATAGGACTAGCGGGATGGGTGACAATGAGCAGTTCTTC
>TRBJ1-5|TRBV10-2|.|TRBD1
CASSERTGSNQPQHF
TGCGCCAGCAGTGAAAGGACAGGGAGCAATCAGCCCCAGCATTTT
>TRBJ1-2|TRBV30|.|TRBD1
CAWSAGTGVGYTF
TGTGCCTGGAGTGCCGGGACAGGGGTTGGCTACACCTTC
>TRBJ1-2|TRBV5-5|once|.
CASSSDGILGYTF
TGTGCCAGCAGTTCGGACGGGATCTTAGGCTACACCTTC
>TRBJ2-1|TRBV19|.|.
CASSFSQGTVNEQFF
TGTGCCAGTAGTTTTTCACAGGGAACGGTCAATGAGCAGTTCTTC
>TRBJ2-7|TRBV2|.|.
CASSEKRVVEQYF
TGTGCCAGCAGTGAAAAACGGGTGGTCGAGCAGTACTTC
>TRBJ2-7|TRBV13|once|.
CASSLVGASTYEQYF
TGTGCCAGCAGCTTAGTTGGGGCTTCAACCTACGAGCAGTACTTC
>TRBJ1-6|TRBV5-3|.|TRBD1
CARSSGQGLFFSPLHF
TGTGCCAGAAGCTCCGGACAGGGGTTATTTTTTTCACCCCTCCACTTT